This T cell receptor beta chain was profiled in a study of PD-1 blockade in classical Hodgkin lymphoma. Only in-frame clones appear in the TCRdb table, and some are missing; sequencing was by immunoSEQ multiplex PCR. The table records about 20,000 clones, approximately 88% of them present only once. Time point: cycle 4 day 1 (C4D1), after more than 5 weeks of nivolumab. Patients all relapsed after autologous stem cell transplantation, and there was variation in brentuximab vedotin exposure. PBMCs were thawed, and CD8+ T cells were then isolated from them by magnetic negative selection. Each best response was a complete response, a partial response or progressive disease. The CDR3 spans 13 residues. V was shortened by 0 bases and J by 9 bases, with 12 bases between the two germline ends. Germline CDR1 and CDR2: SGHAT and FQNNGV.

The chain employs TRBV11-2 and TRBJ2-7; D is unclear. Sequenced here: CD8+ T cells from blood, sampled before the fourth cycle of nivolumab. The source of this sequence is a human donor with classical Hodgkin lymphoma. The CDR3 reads CASSLDQGIVQYF. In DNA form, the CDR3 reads TGTGCCAGCAGCTTAGATCAAGGGATCGTGCAGTACTTC.